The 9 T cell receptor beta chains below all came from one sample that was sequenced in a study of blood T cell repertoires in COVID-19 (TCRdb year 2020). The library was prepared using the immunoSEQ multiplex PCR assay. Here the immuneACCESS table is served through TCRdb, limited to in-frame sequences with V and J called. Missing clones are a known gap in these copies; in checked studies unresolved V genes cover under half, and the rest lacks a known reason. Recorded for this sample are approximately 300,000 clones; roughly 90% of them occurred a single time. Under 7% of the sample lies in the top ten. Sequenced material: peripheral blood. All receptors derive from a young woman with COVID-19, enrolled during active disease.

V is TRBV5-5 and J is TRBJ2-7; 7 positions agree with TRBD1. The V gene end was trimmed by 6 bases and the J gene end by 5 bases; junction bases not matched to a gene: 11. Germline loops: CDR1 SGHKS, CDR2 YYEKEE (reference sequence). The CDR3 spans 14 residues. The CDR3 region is CASTRGGPQNEQYF. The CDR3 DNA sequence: TGTGCCAGCACCAGAGGGGGCCCCCAGAACGAGCAGTACTTC. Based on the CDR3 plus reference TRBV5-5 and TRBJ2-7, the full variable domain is DAGVTQSPTHLIKTRGQQVTLRCSPISGHKSVSWYQQVLGQGPQFIFQYYEKEERGRGNFPDRFSARQFPNYSSELNVNALLLGDSALYLCASTRGGPQNEQYFGPGTRLTVT.

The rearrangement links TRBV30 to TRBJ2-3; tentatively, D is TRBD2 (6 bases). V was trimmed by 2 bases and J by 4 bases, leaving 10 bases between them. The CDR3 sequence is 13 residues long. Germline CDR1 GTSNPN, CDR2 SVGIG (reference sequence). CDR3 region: CAWSQTSSDTQYF. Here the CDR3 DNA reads TGTGCCTGGAGTCAGACTAGTTCAGATACGCAGTATTTT.

In DNA, the CDR3 is TGTGCCAGTAGTATTAACGTAGCGGGAGTGTCCTACGAGCAGTACTTC. Residues: CASSINVAGVSYEQYF. The chain carries TRBV19 and TRBJ2-7, with 9 bases matching TRBD2. From germline, CDR1 is LNHDA and CDR2 SQIVND (reference sequence). The CDR3 runs 16 residues. With V trimmed by 3 bases and J by 1 base, 7 bases remained unmatched.

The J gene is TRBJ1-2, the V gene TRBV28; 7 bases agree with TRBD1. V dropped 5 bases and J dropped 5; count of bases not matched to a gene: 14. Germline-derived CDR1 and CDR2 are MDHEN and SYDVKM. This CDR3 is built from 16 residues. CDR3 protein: CASSPQGDPLGYGYTF. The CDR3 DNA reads TGTGCCAGCAGTCCGCAGGGGGACCCCCTCGGTTATGGCTACACCTTC.

CDR3 DNA: TGTGCCAGCAGCGTAGATGGGCTCTCCTACGAGCAGTACTTC. It translates to CASSVDGLSYEQYF. The chain uses TRBV9 and TRBJ2-7; D ambiguous. The germline V and J ends were trimmed by 0 bases and 0 bases, with 7 bases remaining between them. The CDR3 runs to 14 residues. Germline CDR1 SGDLS, CDR2 YYNGEE.

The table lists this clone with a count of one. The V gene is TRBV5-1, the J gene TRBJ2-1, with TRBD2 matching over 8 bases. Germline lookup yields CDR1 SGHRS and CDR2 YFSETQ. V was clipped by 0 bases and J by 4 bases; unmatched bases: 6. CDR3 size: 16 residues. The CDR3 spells CASSLGESSGYNEQFF. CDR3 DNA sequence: TGCGCCAGCAGCTTGGGGGAGTCTAGCGGGTACAATGAGCAGTTCTTC.

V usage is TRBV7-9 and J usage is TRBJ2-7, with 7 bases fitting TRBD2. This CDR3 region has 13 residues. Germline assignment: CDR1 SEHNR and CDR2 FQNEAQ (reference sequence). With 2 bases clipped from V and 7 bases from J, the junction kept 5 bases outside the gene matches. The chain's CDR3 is CASSLSGAGEQYF. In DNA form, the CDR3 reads TGTGCCAGCAGCTTATCTGGAGCGGGGGAGCAGTACTTC.

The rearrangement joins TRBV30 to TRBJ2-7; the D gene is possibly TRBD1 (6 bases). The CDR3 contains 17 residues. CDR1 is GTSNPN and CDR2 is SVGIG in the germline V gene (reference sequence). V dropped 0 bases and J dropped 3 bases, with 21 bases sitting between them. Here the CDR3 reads CAWSVGRGGEIYYEQYF. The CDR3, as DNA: TGTGCCTGGAGTGTAGGCAGGGGTGGCGAGATTTACTACGAGCAGTACTTC.

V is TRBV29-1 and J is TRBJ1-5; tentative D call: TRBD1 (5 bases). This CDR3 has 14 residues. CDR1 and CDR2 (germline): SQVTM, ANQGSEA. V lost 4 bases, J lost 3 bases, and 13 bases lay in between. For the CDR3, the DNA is TGCAGCGTTGCCTCGGACACGTTCAATCAGCCCCAGCATTTT. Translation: CSVASDTFNQPQHF.